These T cell receptor beta chains were read from a single sample in a study of identical twins. TCRdb reprocessed the 5' RACE reads via MiXCR and lists one record per CDR3 protein. Found here are more than 650,000 distinct CDR3 sequences, around 6% of them singletons; the top ten hold 1.5% to 2%. The sample consisted of naive T cells sorted from blood. Source of these receptors: a man between 18 and 35 years old in good health. The CDR3 runs from the conserved cysteine through the conserved F or W. D genes are given only for firm matches. Size is omitted from some rows. Given values are once, few, many or a class for expanded clones.

j_call: TRBJ1-3
clone_size: few
v_call: TRBV20-1
d_call: -
cdr3_aa: CSAKRGGNTIYF
cdr3_nt: TGCAGTGCTAAACGGGGAGGAAACACCATATATTTT

j_call: TRBJ1-1
clone_size: -
v_call: TRBV7-9
d_call: TRBD1
cdr3_aa: CASSQQGKTGTEAFF
cdr3_nt: TGTGCCAGCAGCCAACAGGGGAAGACGGGTACTGAAGCTTTCTTT

j_call: TRBJ2-7
clone_size: many
v_call: TRBV9
d_call: TRBD1
cdr3_aa: CASSASSGTGIHEQYF
cdr3_nt: TGTGCCAGCAGCGCCAGCTCCGGGACAGGGATCCACGAGCAGTACTTC

j_call: TRBJ2-1
clone_size: -
v_call: TRBV6-1
d_call: -
cdr3_aa: CASSGLGMATSYNEQFF
cdr3_nt: TGTGCCAGCAGTGGACTAGGGATGGCAACTTCCTACAATGAGCAGTTCTTC

j_call: TRBJ2-5
clone_size: many
v_call: TRBV29-1
d_call: TRBD2
cdr3_aa: CSVERTSGSRETQYF
cdr3_nt: TGCAGCGTTGAAAGGACTAGCGGGAGCCGGGAGACCCAGTACTTC

j_call: TRBJ2-1
clone_size: many
v_call: TRBV6-2/TRBV6-3
d_call: -
cdr3_aa: CASSAVGWDEQFF
cdr3_nt: TGTGCCAGCAGTGCTGTTGGTTGGGATGAGCAGTTCTTC

j_call: TRBJ2-2
clone_size: many
v_call: TRBV5-1
d_call: -
cdr3_aa: CASSLASTNTGELFF
cdr3_nt: TGCGCCAGCAGCTTGGCGTCTACGAACACCGGGGAGCTGTTTTTT

j_call: TRBJ2-3
clone_size: -
v_call: TRBV2
d_call: -
cdr3_aa: CASSDVGGSLTQYF
cdr3_nt: TGTGCCAGCAGTGACGTAGGGGGGTCCCTCACGCAGTATTTT

j_call: TRBJ1-6
clone_size: many
v_call: TRBV20-1
d_call: -
cdr3_aa: CSAQDRYNSPLHF
cdr3_nt: TGCAGTGCTCAGGACAGATATAATTCACCCCTCCACTTT

j_call: TRBJ1-4
clone_size: many
v_call: TRBV12-3/TRBV12-4
d_call: -
cdr3_aa: CASSPTGLSSNEKLFF
cdr3_nt: TGTGCCAGCAGTCCCACAGGGTTGTCGTCTAATGAAAAACTGTTTTTT

j_call: TRBJ2-3
clone_size: -
v_call: TRBV7-3
d_call: TRBD2
cdr3_aa: CASSFGLAGDPDTQYF
cdr3_nt: TGTGCCAGCAGCTTCGGACTAGCGGGAGACCCAGATACGCAGTATTTT

j_call: TRBJ1-6
clone_size: few
v_call: TRBV9
d_call: -
cdr3_aa: CASSSGGGIYNSPLHF
cdr3_nt: TGTGCCAGCAGCTCCGGCGGGGGGATCTATAATTCACCCCTCCACTTT

j_call: TRBJ2-7
clone_size: -
v_call: TRBV20-1
d_call: -
cdr3_aa: CSARAPRVAAYEQYF
cdr3_nt: TGCAGTGCTAGGGCACCGAGGGTAGCGGCCTACGAGCAGTACTTC

j_call: TRBJ2-7
clone_size: few
v_call: TRBV12-3/TRBV12-4
d_call: -
cdr3_aa: CASGRTGEQYF
cdr3_nt: TGTGCCAGCGGACGGACCGGGGAGCAGTACTTC

j_call: TRBJ1-1
clone_size: many
v_call: TRBV29-1
d_call: -
cdr3_aa: CSVEVRKFEAFF
cdr3_nt: TGCAGCGTTGAAGTGCGGAAATTTGAAGCTTTCTTT

j_call: TRBJ2-5
clone_size: few
v_call: TRBV3-1
d_call: -
cdr3_aa: CASSQQGALVQEETQYF
cdr3_nt: TGTGCCAGCAGCCAACAGGGCGCTCTGGTGCAAGAAGAGACCCAGTACTTC

j_call: TRBJ1-5
clone_size: -
v_call: TRBV5-5
d_call: -
cdr3_aa: CASSQQGGQPQHF
cdr3_nt: TGTGCCAGCAGCCAGCAGGGCGGGCAGCCCCAGCATTTT

j_call: TRBJ2-1
clone_size: -
v_call: TRBV7-2
d_call: -
cdr3_aa: CASSSATSGEQFF
cdr3_nt: TGTGCCAGCAGCTCCGCCACGTCGGGTGAGCAGTTCTTC

j_call: TRBJ2-6
clone_size: few
v_call: TRBV12-3/TRBV12-4
d_call: TRBD1
cdr3_aa: CASSFKRQGALRGANVLTF
cdr3_nt: TGTGCCAGCAGTTTCAAAAGACAGGGGGCGCTCCGGGGGGCCAACGTCCTGACTTTC

j_call: TRBJ2-1
clone_size: few
v_call: TRBV11-2
d_call: -
cdr3_aa: CASSLDRGGDEQFF
cdr3_nt: TGTGCCAGCAGCTTAGATCGCGGGGGCGATGAGCAGTTCTTC

j_call: TRBJ2-7
clone_size: -
v_call: TRBV7-6
d_call: TRBD1
cdr3_aa: CASRQEGTGSYEQYF
cdr3_nt: TGTGCCAGCAGACAAGAGGGGACAGGTTCCTACGAGCAGTACTTC

j_call: TRBJ2-7
clone_size: many
v_call: TRBV6-2/TRBV6-3
d_call: -
cdr3_aa: CASAKVSYEQYF
cdr3_nt: TGTGCCAGCGCCAAAGTCTCCTACGAGCAGTACTTC

j_call: TRBJ1-5
clone_size: many
v_call: TRBV12-3/TRBV12-4
d_call: -
cdr3_aa: CASSFSVQPQHF
cdr3_nt: TGTGCCAGCAGTTTCTCAGTTCAGCCCCAGCATTTT

j_call: TRBJ2-1
clone_size: many
v_call: TRBV6-1
d_call: TRBD2
cdr3_aa: CASTTLSGGRTYNEQFF
cdr3_nt: TGTGCCAGCACTACACTGTCCGGCGGGAGAACGTACAATGAGCAGTTCTTC

j_call: TRBJ1-1
clone_size: many
v_call: TRBV7-9
d_call: TRBD1
cdr3_aa: CASSLGDRARTEAFF
cdr3_nt: TGTGCCAGCAGCTTAGGGGACAGGGCCAGAACTGAAGCTTTCTTT

j_call: TRBJ2-3
clone_size: many
v_call: TRBV3-1
d_call: -
cdr3_aa: CASSQVTDTQYF
cdr3_nt: TGTGCCAGCAGTCAAGTCACAGATACGCAGTATTTT

j_call: TRBJ1-2
clone_size: -
v_call: TRBV11-2
d_call: -
cdr3_aa: CASSSTRPTEHYGYTF
cdr3_nt: TGTGCCAGCAGCTCAACCCGGCCCACAGAACACTATGGCTACACCTTC

j_call: TRBJ1-5
clone_size: -
v_call: TRBV7-9
d_call: -
cdr3_aa: CASSLGFGPQHF
cdr3_nt: TGTGCCAGCAGCTTGGGGTTCGGGCCCCAGCATTTT

j_call: TRBJ1-2
clone_size: few
v_call: TRBV5-5
d_call: TRBD1
cdr3_aa: CASSLDGTGDYGYTF
cdr3_nt: TGTGCCAGCAGCTTGGATGGGACAGGGGACTATGGCTACACCTTC

j_call: TRBJ1-4
clone_size: few
v_call: TRBV5-1
d_call: TRBD1
cdr3_aa: CASSLGESWFWTGAEKLFF
cdr3_nt: TGCGCCAGCAGCTTGGGGGAGAGCTGGTTCTGGACAGGGGCCGAAAAACTGTTTTTT

j_call: TRBJ1-2
clone_size: many
v_call: TRBV6-5
d_call: -
cdr3_aa: CASSHRDIDYYGYTF
cdr3_nt: TGTGCCAGCAGTCACCGGGACATAGACTACTATGGCTACACCTTC

j_call: TRBJ2-1
clone_size: many
v_call: TRBV20-1
d_call: TRBD1
cdr3_aa: CSARDSKGQGAVDEQFF
cdr3_nt: TGCAGTGCTAGAGATAGTAAGGGACAGGGGGCAGTGGATGAGCAGTTCTTC

j_call: TRBJ2-7
clone_size: -
v_call: TRBV7-2
d_call: -
cdr3_aa: CASSRGLVYEQYF
cdr3_nt: TGTGCCAGCAGCCGAGGGTTGGTCTACGAGCAGTACTTC

j_call: TRBJ1-5
clone_size: many
v_call: TRBV5-1
d_call: -
cdr3_aa: CASSKGGNQPQHF
cdr3_nt: TGCGCCAGCAGCAAAGGAGGTAATCAGCCCCAGCATTTT

j_call: TRBJ2-1
clone_size: many
v_call: TRBV5-1
d_call: -
cdr3_aa: CASSPVEVWQDEQFF
cdr3_nt: TGCGCCAGCAGCCCGGTGGAGGTGTGGCAGGATGAGCAGTTCTTC

j_call: TRBJ2-4
clone_size: -
v_call: TRBV4-1
d_call: TRBD2
cdr3_aa: CASSQDRTSGRAGENIQYF
cdr3_nt: TGCGCCAGCAGCCAAGATCGGACTAGCGGGAGGGCGGGGGAAAACATTCAGTACTTC

j_call: TRBJ2-3
clone_size: many
v_call: TRBV20-1
d_call: -
cdr3_aa: CSAPGGDTQYF
cdr3_nt: TGCAGTGCTCCGGGTGGGGATACGCAGTATTTT

j_call: TRBJ2-3
clone_size: -
v_call: TRBV6-5
d_call: TRBD2
cdr3_aa: CASSYSGVAGVTDTQYF
cdr3_nt: TGTGCCAGCAGTTACTCGGGGGTAGCGGGAGTTACAGATACGCAGTATTTT

j_call: TRBJ2-5
clone_size: few
v_call: TRBV5-1
d_call: TRBD2
cdr3_aa: CASSLVPSGSGETQYF
cdr3_nt: TGCGCCAGCAGCTTGGTGCCTAGCGGGAGTGGAGAGACCCAGTACTTC

j_call: TRBJ2-1
clone_size: many
v_call: TRBV12-3/TRBV12-4
d_call: TRBD2
cdr3_aa: CASSGRTSGYNEQFF
cdr3_nt: TGTGCCAGCAGTGGACGGACTAGCGGGTACAATGAGCAGTTCTTC

j_call: TRBJ2-5
clone_size: few
v_call: TRBV7-3
d_call: -
cdr3_aa: CASSLTLSEWQYF
cdr3_nt: TGTGCCAGCAGCTTAACGTTGTCAGAATGGCAGTACTTC

j_call: TRBJ2-7
clone_size: many
v_call: TRBV5-1
d_call: -
cdr3_aa: CASSPEGTLSYEQYF
cdr3_nt: TGCGCCAGCAGCCCGGAGGGTACCTTGAGCTACGAGCAGTACTTC

j_call: TRBJ2-4
clone_size: few
v_call: TRBV20-1
d_call: TRBD2
cdr3_aa: CSPTLGGGAKNIQYF
cdr3_nt: TGCAGTCCTACCCTGGGGGGGGGAGCCAAAAACATTCAGTACTTC

j_call: TRBJ2-3
clone_size: many
v_call: TRBV12-3/TRBV12-4
d_call: -
cdr3_aa: CASTLGPLGPQYF
cdr3_nt: TGTGCCAGCACCCTGGGACCATTGGGTCCGCAGTATTTT

j_call: TRBJ2-7
clone_size: many
v_call: TRBV10-3
d_call: TRBD1
cdr3_aa: CARPRGTGIHEQYF
cdr3_nt: TGTGCCAGGCCACGCGGGACAGGGATCCACGAGCAGTACTTC

j_call: TRBJ2-1
clone_size: many
v_call: TRBV4-3
d_call: -
cdr3_aa: CASSGVGAYEQFF
cdr3_nt: TGCGCCAGCAGCGGGGTGGGGGCCTATGAGCAGTTCTTC

j_call: TRBJ2-1
clone_size: -
v_call: TRBV6-5
d_call: -
cdr3_aa: CTSSYAREFYNEQFF
cdr3_nt: TGTACCAGCAGTTATGCGAGGGAGTTCTACAATGAGCAGTTCTTC

j_call: TRBJ2-2
clone_size: few
v_call: TRBV6-5
d_call: TRBD2
cdr3_aa: CASSYSELAGGELFF
cdr3_nt: TGTGCCAGCAGTTACTCAGAACTAGCGGGAGGGGAGCTGTTTTTT

j_call: TRBJ1-4
clone_size: many
v_call: TRBV29-1
d_call: -
cdr3_aa: CSVRGVYNEKLFF
cdr3_nt: TGCAGCGTTCGCGGGGTATATAATGAAAAACTGTTTTTT

j_call: TRBJ1-1
clone_size: -
v_call: TRBV19
d_call: -
cdr3_aa: CASTRGPTEAFF
cdr3_nt: TGTGCCAGTACCCGGGGGCCCACTGAAGCTTTCTTT

j_call: TRBJ2-1
clone_size: many
v_call: TRBV9
d_call: -
cdr3_aa: CASSPRGPSATNEQFF
cdr3_nt: TGTGCCAGCAGCCCTAGAGGCCCTAGCGCGACCAATGAGCAGTTCTTC

j_call: TRBJ2-5
clone_size: few
v_call: TRBV27
d_call: TRBD1
cdr3_aa: CASGTDRSPYQETQYF
cdr3_nt: TGTGCCAGCGGAACGGACAGGTCCCCATACCAAGAGACCCAGTACTTC

j_call: TRBJ1-2
clone_size: few
v_call: TRBV3-1
d_call: -
cdr3_aa: CASSPALGHRNYGYTF
cdr3_nt: TGTGCCAGCAGCCCAGCCCTCGGACATCGAAATTATGGCTACACCTTC

j_call: TRBJ1-3
clone_size: -
v_call: TRBV4-2
d_call: -
cdr3_aa: CASSPFYPGTSSGNTIYF
cdr3_nt: TGTGCCAGCAGCCCGTTTTATCCCGGGACCTCCTCTGGAAACACCATATATTTT